This T cell receptor (beta chain) stems from a study of control samples from healthy donors and cancer patients. On this clone itself: One junction end disagrees with the germline gene, perhaps due to a read error.

The CDR3 runs 12 residues. The germline V gene has CDR1 SGHNT and CDR2 YENEEA. The protocol was immunoSEQ multiplex PCR, while the TCRdb copy is restricted to in-frame clones and leaves out a portion. The sample records about 80,000 clones, approximately 82% being singletons. This sequence originates from a man aged 55 to 70 with head and neck cancer. Sequenced sample: PBMCs. The V gene is TRBV11-3, the J gene TRBJ1-2; unclear D gene. This chain's CDR3 is CASRTRNYGHTF. CDR3 bases: TGTGCCAGCAGGACACGTAACTATGGCCACACCTTC.